Below, 26 T cell receptor beta chains from the same sample are listed, as sequenced in a study of OX40 agonist ivuxolimab in advanced cancers. Profiled with immunoSEQ multiplex PCR; TCRdb holds only in-frame clones, not every one. The sample lists just under 65,000 clones; around 81% were seen once. The starting material was CD4+ or CD8+ T cells sorted from blood, obtained in a trial of the OX40 agonist ivuxolimab. The receptors were sampled from an adult with an advanced solid tumor such as melanoma, head and neck, liver or kidney cancer.

The table lists this clone with a count of one. The chain uses TRBV12-5 and TRBJ1-5; no clear D. The V and J ends lost 0 bases and 0 bases respectively, with 3 bases between them. Per the germline V gene, CDR1 is LGHNT and CDR2 is FRNRAP. CDR3 length equals 14 residues. CDR3 loop: CASGLVNSNQPQHF. The CDR3 nucleotides read TGTGCTAGTGGTTTGGTTAATAGCAATCAGCCCCAGCATTTT.

CDR3 DNA sequence: TGTGCCAGCAGTGTCTCCGGGACCCGGACGGGGGCCAACGTCCTGACTTTC. Amino acid sequence: CASSVSGTRTGANVLTF. J is TRBJ2-6 and V is TRBV27; D tentatively reads TRBD1 or TRBD2 (5 bases each). The V gene lost 5 bases and the J gene lost 4 bases, with 18 bases spanning the gap. Germline-derived CDR1 and CDR2 are MNHEY and SMNVEV (reference sequence). The CDR3 has 17 amino acids.

The chain combines TRBV5-4 with TRBJ1-1, with D perhaps matching TRBD1 (6 bases). Germline CDR1 SGHNT, CDR2 YYREEE (reference sequence). The ends were cut back, 4 bases at V and 1 base at J, with 14 bases in the middle. The CDR3 has 15 residues. The CDR3 protein is CASSQGGRGNTEAFF. As DNA, the CDR3 is TGTGCCAGCAGCCAGGGCGGCAGGGGGAACACTGAAGCTTTCTTT.

The chain links TRBV7-8 to TRBJ2-7; tentatively, D is TRBD1 (6 bases). CDR1 is SGHVS and CDR2 is FQNEAQ in the germline V gene. V was clipped by 5 bases and J by 4 bases, with 15 bases between them. The CDR3 length is 14 residues. The CDR3: CASSPHGTPYEQYF. The CDR3 region has the DNA TGTGCCAGCAGCCCCCACGGGACACCATACGAGCAGTACTTC. Complete variable domain (other parts from reference TRBV7-8 and TRBJ2-7): GAGVSQSPRYKVAKRGQDVALRCDPISGHVSLFWYQQALGQGPEFLTYFQNEAQLDKSGLPSDRFFAERPEGSVSTLKIQRTQQEDSAVYLCASSPHGTPYEQYFGPGTRLTVT.

This clone has more than one count but fewer than ten. The chain couples TRBV6-5 to TRBJ2-1; 12 nucleotides match TRBD1. V lost 6 bases, J lost 8 bases, and 8 bases stayed unmatched. Germline CDR1 is MNHEY and CDR2 is SVGAGI. This CDR3 has 15 residues. The DNA for the CDR3 is TGTGCCAGCAGCCTGACCGGGACAGGGGGCGATGAGCAGTTCTTC. It specifies CASSLTGTGGDEQFF.

The chain recombines TRBV27 with TRBJ2-7; tentative D call: TRBD1 (5 bases). The germline V gene encodes CDR1 MNHEY and CDR2 SMNVEV (reference sequence). V dropped 5 bases and J dropped 1 base, with 21 bases sitting between them. The CDR3 runs 17 residues. The CDR3 DNA reads as TGTGCCAGCAGTCCCTTCGCTCGACAGATTAATTCCTACGAGCAGTACTTC. It encodes CASSPFARQINSYEQYF.

The chain recombines TRBV7-2 with TRBJ2-7; maybe TRBD1 (6 bases). Germline assignment: CDR1 SGHTA and CDR2 FQGNSA. V dropped 1 base and J dropped 1 base, with 11 bases sitting between them. The length of the CDR3 is 15 residues. In nucleotides, the CDR3 is TGTGCCAGCAGCTTAGGGGCAGGGGTTTCCTACGAGCAGTACTTC. Translation: CASSLGAGVSYEQYF.

V gene TRBV6-5 combines with J gene TRBJ2-7; possibly TRBD1 or TRBD2 for D (6 bases each). This CDR3 is 12 amino acids long. V lost 11 bases to trimming and J lost 5 bases, with 16 bases between them. Germline V CDR1 and CDR2: MNHEY, SVGAGI. The CDR3 protein is CAAGVGGNEQYF. CDR3 DNA sequence: TGTGCCGCGGGTGTAGGGGGGAACGAGCAGTACTTC.

The gene calls are TRBV6-6 and TRBJ1-1, with TRBD1 matching 8 bases. From germline, CDR1 is MNHNY and CDR2 SVGAGI (reference sequence). This CDR3 spans 14 amino acids. The trim removed 6 bases at V and 0 bases at J, leaving 3 bases unmatched. The chain's CDR3 is CASSRQGMNTEAFF. In DNA, the CDR3 is TGTGCCAGCAGCAGACAGGGGATGAACACTGAAGCTTTCTTT.

This sequence joins TRBV30 and TRBJ1-4, with D perhaps TRBD1 (5 bases). Looked up from germline, CDR1 is GTSNPN and CDR2 is SVGIG (reference sequence). The germline V and J ends were trimmed by 7 bases and 7 bases, with 16 bases remaining between them. This CDR3 spans 13 amino acids. In DNA form, the CDR3 reads TGTGCCTTTCTGCTCTCGGGGGGTGAAAAACTGTTTTTT. Amino acid sequence: CAFLLSGGEKLFF. The complete variable domain, with remaining parts taken from reference TRBV30 and TRBJ1-4, reads SQTIHQWPATLVQPVGSPLSLECTVEGTSNPNLYWYRQAAGRGLQLLFYSVGIGQISSEVPQNLSASRPQDRQFILSSKKLLLSDSGFYLCAFLLSGGEKLFFGSGTQLSVL.

This clone has a single count. V and J are TRBV4-1 and TRBJ1-2, with 9 bases aligning to TRBD1. V trimming: 0 bases; J trimming: 7 bases; junction bases outside the gene matches: 6. Germline loops: CDR1 MGHRA, CDR2 YSYEKL. The CDR3 extends over 15 amino acids. The CDR3 sequence: CASSQDRGTGLGYTF. CDR3 bases: TGCGCCAGCAGCCAAGATAGAGGGACAGGGCTTGGCTACACCTTC.

The rearrangement uses TRBV19 and TRBJ1-2, with TRBD1 matching over 7 bases. This CDR3 has 13 amino acids. V lost 2 bases to trimming and J lost 4 bases; unmatched junction nucleotides: 1. CDR1 is LNHDA, CDR2 SQIVND, per germline (reference sequence). In DNA form, the CDR3 reads TGTGCCAGTAGTATAAGGGGGCCCTATGGCTACACCTTC. Translating gives CASSIRGPYGYTF.

This rearrangement joins TRBV7-3 to TRBJ2-2; D unresolved. CDR1 and CDR2 (germline): SGHTA, FQGTGA. Trimming shortened V by 3 bases and J by 5 bases, and 10 bases separated the two germline ends. The CDR3 covers 14 residues. For the CDR3, the DNA is TGTGCCAGCAGCTTCGAAGGGCGGACCGGGGAGCTGTTTTTT. Its protein product is CASSFEGRTGELFF. Filled out from reference TRBV7-3 and TRBJ2-2, the complete variable domain reads GAGVSQTPSNKVTEKGKYVELRCDPISGHTALYWYRQSLGQGPEFLIYFQGTGAADDSGLPNDRFFAVRPEGSVSTLKIQRTERGDSAVYLCASSFEGRTGELFFGEGSRLTVL.

The chain has TRBV7-9 and TRBJ2-7; 7 bases match TRBD1. This CDR3 contains 15 residues. The trim removed 3 bases at V and 6 bases at J, leaving 11 bases unmatched. Germline V CDR1 and CDR2: SEHNR, FQNEAQ (reference sequence). CDR3 nucleotide sequence: TGTGCCAGCAGCTTGAGCCTAACAGGGGTGGGCGAGCAGTACTTC. Its protein product is CASSLSLTGVGEQYF.

This clone was counted a single time. The chain joins TRBV10-3 to TRBJ2-5, with 7 bases identical to TRBD2. Germline CDR1 ENHRY, CDR2 SYGVKD. There are 15 residues in the CDR3. With V trimmed by 3 bases and J by 6 bases, 10 bases remained unmatched. The CDR3, as DNA: TGTGCCATCAGTGACAAACGGGGGGTAGGAAAGACCCAGTACTTC. This sequence encodes CAISDKRGVGKTQYF.

CDR3 bases: TGCGCCAGCAGTTCCTATAGCGGGTGGGAGCAGTACTTC. Its translation: CASSSYSGWEQYF. The chain has TRBV4-1 and TRBJ2-7, with 7 bases that match TRBD2. The trim removed 6 bases at V and 7 bases at J, leaving 9 bases unmatched. Germline V CDR1 and CDR2: MGHRA, YSYEKL. The CDR3 totals 13 residues.

The chain links TRBV5-1 to TRBJ1-1; 7 bases match TRBD1. This CDR3 region has 16 residues. Trimming removed 4 bases from V and 0 bases from J; junction bases left unmatched: 9. Per the germline V gene, CDR1 is SGHRS and CDR2 is YFSETQ. CDR3 DNA: TGCGCCAGCAGCCCCGACAGGGAAAACTTGAACACTGAAGCTTTCTTT. Translated: CASSPDRENLNTEAFF.

The V gene is TRBV6-1, the J gene TRBJ1-1; D uncertain. V was shortened by 7 bases and J by 3 bases, with 15 bases between the two germline ends. The CDR3 spans 14 residues. Germline V gene data show CDR1 as MNHNS and CDR2 as SASEGT. CDR3 bases: TGTGCCAGCACCGACGCCCCTCGGGACACTGAAGCTTTCTTT. Amino acids: CASTDAPRDTEAFF.

The rearrangement joins TRBV14 to TRBJ2-1, with 13 bases aligning to TRBD2. The germline V gene has CDR1 SGHDN and CDR2 FVKESK. This CDR3 spans 16 amino acids. J was trimmed by 4 bases and V by 5 bases; bases with no gene match: 5. The CDR3 loop reads CASSRRLAGGYNEQFF. Here the CDR3 DNA reads TGTGCCAGCAGCAGAAGACTAGCGGGGGGATACAATGAGCAGTTCTTC.

The chain employs TRBV6-1 and TRBJ1-5; 10 nucleotides align to TRBD1. V gave up 4 bases and J gave up 4 bases; unmatched junction bases: 4. The V gene's germline CDR1 is MNHNS and CDR2 SASEGT. This CDR3 is 15 amino acids long. CDR3 loop: CASSAQGQGNQPQHF. The CDR3 coding sequence is TGTGCCAGCAGTGCCCAGGGACAGGGGAATCAGCCCCAGCATTTT.

The V call is TRBV5-4, the J call TRBJ2-5; D possibly corresponds to TRBD1 (7 bases). The CDR3 sequence is 12 residues long. Trimming shortened V by 4 bases and J by 4 bases, and 8 bases separated the two germline ends. Germline lookup yields CDR1 SGHNT and CDR2 YYREEE (reference sequence). The CDR3 DNA reads as TGTGCCAGCAGCCAGGGGGGAGAGACCCAGTACTTC. Translating it yields CASSQGGETQYF. Full variable domain (missing parts from reference TRBV5-4 and TRBJ2-5): ETGVTQSPTHLIKTRGQQVTLRCSSQSGHNTVSWYQQALGQGPQFIFQYYREEENGRGNFPPRFSGLQFPNYSSELNVNALELDDSALYLCASSQGGETQYFGPGTRLLVL.

The chain joins TRBV2 to TRBJ1-2; tentatively, D is TRBD1 (6 bases). CDR1 and CDR2 from the germline V gene are SNHLY and FYNNEI. The CDR3 runs to 14 residues. Trimming stripped 3 bases from V and 5 bases from J, with 13 bases between. The CDR3 DNA reads TGTGCCAGCAGTGAGGCAGGGGACCTATATGGCTACACCTTC. It is translated as CASSEAGDLYGYTF.

The rearrangement uses TRBV4-2 and TRBJ2-7; TRBD2 matches at 8 bases. V was clipped by 0 bases and J by 6 bases; unmatched bases: 10. Germline V gene lookup returns CDR1 LGHNA and CDR2 YNFKEQ. This CDR3 has 16 residues. The CDR3 loop is CASSQDSAGGSAEQYF. CDR3 sequence (DNA): TGTGCCAGCAGCCAAGATTCTGCGGGGGGATCGGCCGAGCAGTACTTC.

The chain's CDR3 is CASSSYGGDTDTQYF. The CDR3 DNA is TGTGCCAGCAGCTCTTATGGCGGGGACACAGATACGCAGTATTTT. The chain employs TRBV7-9 and TRBJ2-3; TRBD2 might be the D (6 bases). CDR1 is SEHNR and CDR2 is FQNEAQ in the germline V gene (reference sequence). The CDR3 consists of 15 residues. V gave up 4 bases and J gave up 2 bases, with 13 bases separating them.

The rearrangement uses TRBV5-1 and TRBJ2-3, with TRBD1 matching 7 bases. This CDR3 is built from 15 residues. Trimming removed 3 bases from V and 2 bases from J; junction bases left unmatched: 6. In germline, CDR1 is SGHRS, CDR2 YFSETQ. CDR3 sequence reads: CASSSGQVHTDTQYF. In DNA, the CDR3 is TGCGCCAGCAGCTCCGGACAGGTACACACAGATACGCAGTATTTT.

The table lists this clone with a count of one. The CDR3 coding sequence is TGTGCCACTACCCTCCCGGGGCGCTATGGCTACACCTTC. It is translated as CATTLPGRYGYTF. The chain uses TRBV19 and TRBJ1-2; D may be TRBD1 (5 bases). Looked up from germline, CDR1 is LNHDA and CDR2 is SQIVND (reference sequence). This CDR3 spans 13 amino acids. Trimming removed 10 bases from V and 4 bases from J, with 16 bases in between.